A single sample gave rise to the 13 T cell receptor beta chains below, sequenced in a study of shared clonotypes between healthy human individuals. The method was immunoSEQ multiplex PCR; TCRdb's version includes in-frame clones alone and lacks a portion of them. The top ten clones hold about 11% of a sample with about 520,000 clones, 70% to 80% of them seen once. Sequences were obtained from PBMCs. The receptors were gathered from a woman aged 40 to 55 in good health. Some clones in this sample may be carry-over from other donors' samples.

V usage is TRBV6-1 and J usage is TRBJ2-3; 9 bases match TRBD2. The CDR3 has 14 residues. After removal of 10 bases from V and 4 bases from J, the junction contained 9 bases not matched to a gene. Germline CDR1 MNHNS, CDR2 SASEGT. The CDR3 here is CATNGGRGADTQYF. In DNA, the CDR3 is TGTGCCACGAACGGCGGGAGGGGGGCAGATACGCAGTATTTT.

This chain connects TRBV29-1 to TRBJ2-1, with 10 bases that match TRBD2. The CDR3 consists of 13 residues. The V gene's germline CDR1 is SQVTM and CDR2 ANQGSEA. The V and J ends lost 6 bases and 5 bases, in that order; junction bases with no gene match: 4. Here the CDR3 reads CSVGLAEHNEQFF. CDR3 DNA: TGCAGCGTAGGACTAGCGGAACACAATGAGCAGTTCTTC.

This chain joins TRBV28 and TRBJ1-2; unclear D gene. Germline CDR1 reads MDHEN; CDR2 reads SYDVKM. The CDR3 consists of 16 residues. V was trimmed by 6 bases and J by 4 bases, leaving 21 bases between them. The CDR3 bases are TGTGCCAGCAGCTCCCCCGCGGGCCGCTACTTCTATGGCTACACCTTC. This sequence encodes CASSSPAGRYFYGYTF.

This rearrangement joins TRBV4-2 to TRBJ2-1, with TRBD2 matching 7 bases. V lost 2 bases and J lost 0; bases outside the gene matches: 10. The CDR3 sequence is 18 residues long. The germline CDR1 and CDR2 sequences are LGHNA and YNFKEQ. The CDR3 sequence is CASSQNHGRPSSYNEQFF. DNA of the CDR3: TGTGCCAGCAGCCAAAACCACGGGAGGCCCAGCTCCTACAATGAGCAGTTCTTC.

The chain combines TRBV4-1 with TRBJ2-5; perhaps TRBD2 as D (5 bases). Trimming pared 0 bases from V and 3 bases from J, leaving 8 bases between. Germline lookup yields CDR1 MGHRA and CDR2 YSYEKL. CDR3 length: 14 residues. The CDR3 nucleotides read TGCGCCAGCAGCCAAGATACCGGGGAAGAGACCCAGTACTTC. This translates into CASSQDTGEETQYF.

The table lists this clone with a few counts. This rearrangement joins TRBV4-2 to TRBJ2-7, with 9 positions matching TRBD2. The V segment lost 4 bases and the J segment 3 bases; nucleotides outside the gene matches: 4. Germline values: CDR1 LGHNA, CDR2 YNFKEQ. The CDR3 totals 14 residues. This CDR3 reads CASSLRTSDYEQYF. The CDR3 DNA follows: TGTGCCAGCAGCCTCAGGACTAGCGACTACGAGCAGTACTTC.

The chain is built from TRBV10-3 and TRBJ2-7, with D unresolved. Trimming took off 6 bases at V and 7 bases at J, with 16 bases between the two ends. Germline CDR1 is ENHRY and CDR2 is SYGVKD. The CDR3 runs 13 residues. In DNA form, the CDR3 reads TGTGCCATCAGCGTGGGCACCCTGGCAGAGCAGTACTTC. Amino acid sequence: CAISVGTLAEQYF.

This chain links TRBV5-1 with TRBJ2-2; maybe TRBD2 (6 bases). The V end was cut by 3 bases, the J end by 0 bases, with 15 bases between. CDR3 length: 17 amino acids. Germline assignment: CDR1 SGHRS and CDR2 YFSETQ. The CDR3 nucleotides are TGCGCCAGCAGCTCGACACTCAGCGGGTCGAACACCGGGGAGCTGTTTTTT. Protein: CASSSTLSGSNTGELFF.

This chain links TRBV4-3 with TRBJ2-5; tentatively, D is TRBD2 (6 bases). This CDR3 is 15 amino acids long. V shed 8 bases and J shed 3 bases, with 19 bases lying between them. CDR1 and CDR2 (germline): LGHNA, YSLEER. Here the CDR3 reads CASGGPWEDEETQYF. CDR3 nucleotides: TGCGCCAGCGGCGGCCCGTGGGAGGACGAAGAGACCCAGTACTTC.

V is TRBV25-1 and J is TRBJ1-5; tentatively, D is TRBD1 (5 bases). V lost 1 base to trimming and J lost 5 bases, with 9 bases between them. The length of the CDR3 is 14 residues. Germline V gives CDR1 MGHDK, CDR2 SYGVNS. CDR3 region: CASSEWGTHQPQHF. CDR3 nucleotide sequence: TGTGCCAGCAGTGAATGGGGCACCCATCAGCCCCAGCATTTT.

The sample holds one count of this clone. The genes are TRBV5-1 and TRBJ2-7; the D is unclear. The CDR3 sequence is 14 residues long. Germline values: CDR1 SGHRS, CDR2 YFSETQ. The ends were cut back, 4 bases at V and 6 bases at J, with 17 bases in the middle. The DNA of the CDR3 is TGCGCCAGCAGCCTGTCAGCGACCTCCGGCGAGCAGTACTTC. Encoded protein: CASSLSATSGEQYF.

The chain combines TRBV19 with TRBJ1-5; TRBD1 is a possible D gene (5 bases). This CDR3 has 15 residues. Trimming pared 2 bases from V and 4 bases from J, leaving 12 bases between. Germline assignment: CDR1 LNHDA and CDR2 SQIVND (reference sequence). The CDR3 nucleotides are TGTGCCAGTAGTATAAGTATGGGGGAGAATCAGCCCCAGCATTTT. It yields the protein CASSISMGENQPQHF.

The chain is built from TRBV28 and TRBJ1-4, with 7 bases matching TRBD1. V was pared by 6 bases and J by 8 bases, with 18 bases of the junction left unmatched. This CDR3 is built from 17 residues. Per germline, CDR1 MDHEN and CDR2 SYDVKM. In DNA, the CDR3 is TGTGCCAGCAGCTTACCCCACACAGGGGAAGTAGGAGAAAAACTGTTTTTT. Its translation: CASSLPHTGEVGEKLFF.